This T cell receptor beta chain appears in the sequencing data of a study of blood T cell repertoires in COVID-19. Seattle's enrolled individuals joined amid active infection and were then monitored longitudinally. Original methodology: Estimated nucleated cell counts came from reference gene primer amplification. Assay: immunoSEQ multiplex PCR; the TCRdb copy retains only in-frame clones and omits some. That table gives V, J and clone size, and the DNA gave D and trimming. The data show 250,000 to 300,000 clones, with around 91% seen just once and 2.1% held by the top ten. J lost 4 bases, V lost 1 base, and 2 bases had no gene match. CDR1 is LGHNA and CDR2 is YSLEER in the germline V gene. The CDR3 sequence is 15 residues long.

Sequencing was done on a sample of peripheral blood. The J gene is TRBJ2-1, the V gene TRBV4-3; 9 positions agree with TRBD2. The TCR comes from a woman in her sixties or seventies with COVID-19, enrolled during active disease. CDR3 DNA: TGCGCCAGCAGCCAAGGCCTAGCGGGATACAATGAGCAGTTCTTC. This sequence encodes CASSQGLAGYNEQFF.